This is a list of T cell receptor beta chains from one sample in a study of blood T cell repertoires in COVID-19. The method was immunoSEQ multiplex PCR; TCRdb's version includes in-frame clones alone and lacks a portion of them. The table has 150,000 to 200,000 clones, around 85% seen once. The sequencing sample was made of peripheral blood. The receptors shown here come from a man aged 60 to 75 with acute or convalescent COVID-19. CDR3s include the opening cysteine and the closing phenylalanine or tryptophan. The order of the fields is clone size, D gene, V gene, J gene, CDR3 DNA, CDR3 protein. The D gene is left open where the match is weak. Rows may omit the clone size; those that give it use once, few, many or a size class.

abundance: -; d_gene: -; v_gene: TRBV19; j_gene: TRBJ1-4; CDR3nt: TGTGCCAGTAGTCGCCAGGGAACGTACGAAAAACTGTTTTTT; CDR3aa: CASSRQGTYEKLFF
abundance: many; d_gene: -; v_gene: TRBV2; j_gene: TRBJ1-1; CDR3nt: TGTGCCAGATCGACAGACACGAACACTGAAGCTTTCTTT; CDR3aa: CARSTDTNTEAFF
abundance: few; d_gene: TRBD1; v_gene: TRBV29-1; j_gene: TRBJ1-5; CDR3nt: TGCAGCGTTGTTGAACAGGGGAATCAGCCCCAGCATTTT; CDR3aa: CSVVEQGNQPQHF
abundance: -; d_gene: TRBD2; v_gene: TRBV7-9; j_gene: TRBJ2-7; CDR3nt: TGTGCCAGCAGCTACCAGACTAGCGGGTCCAACGAGCAGTACTTC; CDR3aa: CASSYQTSGSNEQYF
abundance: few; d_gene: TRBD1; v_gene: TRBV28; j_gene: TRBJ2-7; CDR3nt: TGTGCCAGCAGTTTATTGGCGACAGGGAGCATCCACGAGCAGTACTTC; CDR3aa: CASSLLATGSIHEQYF
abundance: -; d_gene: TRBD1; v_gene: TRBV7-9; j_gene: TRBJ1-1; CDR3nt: TGTGCCAGCAGCCCACGACAGGGAATGAACACTGAAGCTTTCTTT; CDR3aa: CASSPRQGMNTEAFF
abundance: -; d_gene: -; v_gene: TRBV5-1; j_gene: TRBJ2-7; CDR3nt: TGCGCCAGCAGCTTGACCGGTTACGAGCAGTACTTC; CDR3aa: CASSLTGYEQYF
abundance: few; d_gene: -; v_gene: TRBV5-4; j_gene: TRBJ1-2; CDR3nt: TGTGCCAGCAGCCTACAGGGAGTGGACTATGGCTACACCTTC; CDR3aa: CASSLQGVDYGYTF
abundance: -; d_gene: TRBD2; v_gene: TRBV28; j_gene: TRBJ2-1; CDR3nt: TGTGCCAGCAAAACTAGCGGGAGTAGGTCCTACAATGAGCAGTTCTTC; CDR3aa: CASKTSGSRSYNEQFF
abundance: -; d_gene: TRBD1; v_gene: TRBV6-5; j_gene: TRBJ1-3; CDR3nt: TGTGCCAGCAGTTCCACGGACAGGGCCTCTGGAAACACCATATATTTT; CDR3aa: CASSSTDRASGNTIYF
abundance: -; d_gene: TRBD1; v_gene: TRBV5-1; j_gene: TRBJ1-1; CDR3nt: TGCGCCAGCAGCTTGTCACCAGGGGGAAAGGCTGAAGCTTTCTTT; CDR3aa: CASSLSPGGKAEAFF
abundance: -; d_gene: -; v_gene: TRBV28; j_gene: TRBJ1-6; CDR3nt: TGTGCCAGCACCCGGGAGGGGCGGAAGCCCCTCCACTTT; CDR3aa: CASTREGRKPLHF
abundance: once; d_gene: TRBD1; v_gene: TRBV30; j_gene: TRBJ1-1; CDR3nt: TGTGCCTGGAGTGTAGGGGGCTACGGGACTGAAGCTTTCTTT; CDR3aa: CAWSVGGYGTEAFF
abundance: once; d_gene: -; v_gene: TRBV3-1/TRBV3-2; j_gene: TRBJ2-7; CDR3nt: TGTGCCAGCAGCCAAGCGGCAGGGTCTGGGGAGCAGTACTTC; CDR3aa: CASSQAAGSGEQYF
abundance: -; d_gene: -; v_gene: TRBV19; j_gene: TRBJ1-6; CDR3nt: TGTGCCAGTAGCCGGACCAGGGATTATAATTCACCCCTCCACTTT; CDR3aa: CASSRTRDYNSPLHF
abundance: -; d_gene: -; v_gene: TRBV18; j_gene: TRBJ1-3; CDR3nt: TGTGCCAGCTCACCACTTGCGGCTACCTCTGGAAACACCATATATTTT; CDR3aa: CASSPLAATSGNTIYF
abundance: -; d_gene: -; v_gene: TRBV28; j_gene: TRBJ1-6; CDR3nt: TGTGCCAGCAGTCCCGGTTACTATTCACCCCTCCACTTT; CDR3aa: CASSPGYYSPLHF
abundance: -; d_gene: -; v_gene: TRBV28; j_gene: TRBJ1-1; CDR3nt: TGTGCCAGCACCGGGACACCCAGAGGGGGTAGTACTGAAGCTTTCTTT; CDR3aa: CASTGTPRGGSTEAFF
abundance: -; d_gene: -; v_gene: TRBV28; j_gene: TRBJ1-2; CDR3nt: TGTGCCAGCAGTTTCGCAGGCAACTATGGCTACACCTTC; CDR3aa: CASSFAGNYGYTF
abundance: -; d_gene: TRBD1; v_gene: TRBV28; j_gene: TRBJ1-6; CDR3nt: TGTGCCAGCAGTAATCTGGACAGGAGCGGTTCACCCCTCCACTTT; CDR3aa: CASSNLDRSGSPLHF
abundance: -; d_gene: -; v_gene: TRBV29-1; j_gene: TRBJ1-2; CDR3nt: TGCAGCGTTGAGGGGCAGACCAACTATGGCTACACCTTC; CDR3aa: CSVEGQTNYGYTF
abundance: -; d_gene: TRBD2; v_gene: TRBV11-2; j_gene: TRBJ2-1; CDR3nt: TGTGCCAGCAGCTTATGGAGCGGGAGGTCCAATGAGCAGTTCTTC; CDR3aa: CASSLWSGRSNEQFF
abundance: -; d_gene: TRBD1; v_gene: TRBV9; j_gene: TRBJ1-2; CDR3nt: TGTGCCAGCAGCCCCAGGACAGGAGCTAACTATGGCTACACCTTC; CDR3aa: CASSPRTGANYGYTF
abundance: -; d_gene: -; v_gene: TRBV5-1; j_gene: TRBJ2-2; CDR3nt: TGCGCCAGCAGCTTGGGGACAGTGGGCACCGGGGAGCTGTTTTTT; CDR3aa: CASSLGTVGTGELFF
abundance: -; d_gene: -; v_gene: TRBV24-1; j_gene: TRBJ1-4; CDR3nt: TGTGCCACCAGTGAATCGGACAGTGCAACTAATGAAAAACTGTTTTTT; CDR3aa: CATSESDSATNEKLFF
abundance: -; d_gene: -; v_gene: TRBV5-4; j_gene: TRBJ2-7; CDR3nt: TGTGCCAGCAGCCCGGATCCGGACTCCCACTACGAGCAGTACTTC; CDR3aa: CASSPDPDSHYEQYF
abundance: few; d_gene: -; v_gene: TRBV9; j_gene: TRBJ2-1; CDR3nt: TGTGCCAGCAGCGGGGTCGGGAGCAACAATGAGCAGTTCTTC; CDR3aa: CASSGVGSNNEQFF
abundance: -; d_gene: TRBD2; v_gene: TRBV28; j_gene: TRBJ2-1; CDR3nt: TGTGCCAGCACCGGGGACGGGGGGTCGACTAGCGGGAGTCTAACCTCCTACAATGAGCAGTTCTTC; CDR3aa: CASTGDGGSTSGSLTSYNEQFF
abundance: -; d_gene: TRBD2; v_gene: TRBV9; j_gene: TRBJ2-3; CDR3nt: TGTGCCAGCAGCGTTACTAGCGGGAGGGTAACAGATACGCAGTATTTT; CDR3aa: CASSVTSGRVTDTQYF
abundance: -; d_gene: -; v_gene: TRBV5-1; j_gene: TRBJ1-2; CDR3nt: TGCGCCAGCAGCGCCAACTCACAGGGTTATGGCTACACCTTC; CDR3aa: CASSANSQGYGYTF
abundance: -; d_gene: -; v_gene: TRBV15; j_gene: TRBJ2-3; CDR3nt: TGTGCCACCAGCAGAGGGAGGAGTCGCACAGATACGCAGTATTTT; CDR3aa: CATSRGRSRTDTQYF
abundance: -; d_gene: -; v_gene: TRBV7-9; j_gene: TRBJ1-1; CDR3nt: TGTGCCAGCAGCTTAGTTCAGGGCGCTGAAGCTTTCTTT; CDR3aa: CASSLVQGAEAFF
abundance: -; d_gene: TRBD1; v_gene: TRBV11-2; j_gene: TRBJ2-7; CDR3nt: TGTGCCAGCAGCTTAGTAGGAGGGACAGGGGACTACGAGCAGTACTTC; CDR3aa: CASSLVGGTGDYEQYF
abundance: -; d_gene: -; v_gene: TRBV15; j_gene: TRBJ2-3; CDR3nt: TGTGCCACCAGCAGAGATTTCCGAGATACGCAGTATTTT; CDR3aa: CATSRDFRDTQYF